Below, 30 T cell receptor beta chains from the same sample are listed, as sequenced in a study of cytomegalovirus exposure and HLA in healthy donors. PCR employed 60 Vbeta and 13 Jbeta primers. Sequencing used immunoSEQ multiplex PCR; TCRdb keeps in-frame clones, though not all of them. The sample records 150,000 to 200,000 clones, approximately 80% being singletons. The sample consisted of PBMCs. The receptors were sampled from a boy under 10 years old in good health and CMV-seronegative.

V and J are TRBV6-4 and TRBJ2-1; 8 nucleotides match TRBD2. Per the germline V gene, CDR1 is MRHNA and CDR2 is SNTAGT. The CDR3 spans 14 residues. V lost 4 bases to trimming and J lost 6 bases; unmatched junction nucleotides: 5. CDR3 sequence: CASSAASGLNEQFF. CDR3 nucleotide sequence: TGTGCCAGCAGTGCCGCTAGCGGGCTCAATGAGCAGTTCTTC.

Points on this clone: One end of the junction does not line up with germline, which may come from a read error. The chain combines TRBV27 with TRBJ1-2, with a weak D call TRBD1 (6 bases). The V gene's germline CDR1 is MNHEY and CDR2 SMNVEV (reference sequence). The CDR3 has 12 residues. The CDR3 sequence is CASSQTGRFPVF. CDR3 DNA sequence: TGTGCCAGCTCCCAGACAGGTCGGTTTCCTGTATTC.

The CDR3: CASSPSYEQYF. The CDR3 region has the DNA TGTGCCAGTAGTCCTTCCTACGAGCAGTACTTC. The chain combines TRBV19 with TRBJ2-7; D not certain. Trimming removed 5 bases from V and 1 base from J, with 3 bases in between. The CDR3 length is 11 residues. The germline V gene has CDR1 LNHDA and CDR2 SQIVND (reference sequence).

This chain links TRBV2 with TRBJ1-5; D uncertain. V lost 7 bases to trimming and J lost 1 base, with 17 bases between them. Germline assignment: CDR1 SNHLY and CDR2 FYNNEI. The CDR3 extends over 16 amino acids. The CDR3 nucleotides read TGTGCCAGCACTACGAACGGGATGGTAAGCAATCAGCCCCAGCATTTT. Residues: CASTTNGMVSNQPQHF.

The V and J genes are TRBV6-5 and TRBJ1-1; D is unresolved. The CDR3 extends over 13 amino acids. The V end lost 6 bases, the J end lost 1 base, and 9 bases lay between the germline ends. Germline V CDR1 and CDR2: MNHEY, SVGAGI. DNA of the CDR3: TGTGCCAGCAGACGCGCCCCGAACACTGAAGCTTTCTTT. It is translated as CASRRAPNTEAFF.

The chain uses TRBV6-4 and TRBJ2-3; 7 nucleotides line up with TRBD2. Losses at the gene ends were 0 bases for V and 2 bases for J; bases not matched to a gene: 8. This CDR3 has 17 amino acids. In germline, CDR1 is MRHNA, CDR2 SNTAGT. CDR3 coding DNA: TGTGCCAGCAGTGACTCAGGACTAGATTCAATCACAGATACGCAGTATTTT. It yields the protein CASSDSGLDSITDTQYF.

V usage is TRBV9 and J usage is TRBJ1-1; unclear D gene. CDR1 is SGDLS, CDR2 YYNGEE, per germline. There are 15 residues in the CDR3. V lost 4 bases, J lost 8 bases, and 21 bases lay in between. The DNA of the CDR3 is TGTGCCAGCAGCCCTTCCCAGACACCAAAATCCGAAGCTTTCTTT. Residues: CASSPSQTPKSEAFF.

The rearrangement uses TRBV10-2 and TRBJ1-5, with 8 bases aligning to TRBD1. With V trimmed by 4 bases and J by 7 bases, 12 bases remained unmatched. The CDR3 spans 16 residues. The germline V gene encodes CDR1 WSHSY and CDR2 SAAADI. In DNA form, the CDR3 reads TGCGCCAGCAGTGCGCGCCTCGGACAGGGCGGGCAGCCCCAGCATTTT. This sequence encodes CASSARLGQGGQPQHF.

This clone was counted a single time. The chain combines TRBV7-9 with TRBJ1-2; D uncertain. The CDR3 runs 12 residues. The V and J ends lost 7 bases and 8 bases respectively, with 14 bases between them. The germline V gene has CDR1 SEHNR and CDR2 FQNEAQ (reference sequence). CDR3 amino acids: CASTIVEGGYTF. For the CDR3, the DNA is TGTGCCAGCACCATCGTGGAGGGAGGCTACACCTTC.

This sequence joins TRBV6-5 and TRBJ2-7; a possible D gene is TRBD1 (5 bases). Trimming left V 8 bases short and J 4 bases short, with 15 bases between. Germline CDR1 reads MNHEY; CDR2 reads SVGAGI. The CDR3 loop spans 13 amino acids. The CDR3 DNA sequence: TGTGCCAGCGGGGCCAGGGTGGAGTACGAGCAGTACGTC. Amino acid sequence: CASGARVEYEQYV.

This clone showed up just once. V and J are TRBV27 and TRBJ2-3, with 7 positions matching TRBD1. Germline trimming cut 4 bases from V and 8 bases from J; bases unmatched to any gene: 15. The CDR3 has 16 amino acids. The germline CDR1 and CDR2 sequences are MNHEY and SMNVEV (reference sequence). CDR3 sequence reads: CASSWKGQPVVGTQYF. The DNA of the CDR3 is TGTGCCAGCAGTTGGAAGGGACAGCCCGTGGTAGGTACGCAGTATTTT.

The genes are TRBV27 and TRBJ2-1, with 10 nucleotides matching TRBD1. Per the germline V gene, CDR1 is MNHEY and CDR2 is SMNVEV (reference sequence). The CDR3 sequence is 15 residues long. J gave up 5 bases and V 3 bases, and 4 bases lay outside the gene matches. CDR3 sequence reads: CASSLGQGIDNEQFF. In DNA form, the CDR3 reads TGTGCCAGCAGTTTGGGACAGGGGATCGACAATGAGCAGTTCTTC.

This chain connects TRBV9 to TRBJ2-1, with TRBD2 matching 7 bases. J lost 8 bases, V lost 2 bases, and 4 bases had no gene match. The CDR3 covers 13 residues. Germline V gene lookup returns CDR1 SGDLS and CDR2 YYNGEE. In nucleotides, the CDR3 is TGTGCCAGCAGCGTCGGGACTACGGATGAGCAGTTCTTC. Encoded protein: CASSVGTTDEQFF. The full variable domain, its missing parts supplied by reference TRBV9 and TRBJ2-1, is DSGVTQTPKHLITATGQRVTLRCSPRSGDLSVYWYQQSLDQGLQFLIQYYNGEERAKGNILERFSAQQFPDLHSELNLSSLELGDSALYFCASSVGTTDEQFFGPGTRLTVL.

The chain recombines TRBV25-1 with TRBJ2-1; 11 nucleotides agree with TRBD2. CDR3 length equals 17 residues. From germline, CDR1 is MGHDK and CDR2 SYGVNS. Trimming took 1 base from V and 2 from J; bases not matched to a gene: 4. In DNA, the CDR3 is TGTGCCAGCAGTGAATCGGGGACTAGCGGACCCTACAATGAGCAGTTCTTC. Amino acid sequence: CASSESGTSGPYNEQFF.

This clone occurred once. V is TRBV18 and J is TRBJ1-1; 11 positions agree with TRBD1. This CDR3 comprises 15 residues. The ends lost 4 bases at V and 3 bases at J; junction bases unmatched: 4. Germline values: CDR1 KGHSH, CDR2 LQKENI. This chain's CDR3 is CASSRGQGVYTEAFF. The CDR3 DNA reads TGTGCCAGCTCACGGGGACAGGGGGTGTACACTGAAGCTTTCTTT. The full variable domain, completed using reference TRBV18 and TRBJ1-1, is NAGVMQNPRHLVRRRGQEARLRCSPMKGHSHVYWYRQLPEEGLKFMVYLQKENIIDESGMPKERFSAEFPKEGPSILRIQQVVRGDSAAYFCASSRGQGVYTEAFFGQGTRLTVV.

The rearrangement links TRBV4-3 to TRBJ1-2; D is perhaps TRBD1 (6 bases). V gave up 0 bases and J gave up 5 bases, with 13 bases separating them. From germline, CDR1 is LGHNA and CDR2 YSLEER. The CDR3 length is 15 residues. CDR3 DNA sequence: TGCGCCAGCAGCCAAGAGGCGCGGGGGCGGTATGGCTACACCTTC. It translates to CASSQEARGRYGYTF.

On this clone: Distinct nucleotide sequences in the sample also encode this CDR3. The genes are TRBV30 and TRBJ2-5; D may be TRBD1 (5 bases). This CDR3 region has 12 residues. Trimming removed 2 bases from V and 2 bases from J, with 6 bases in between. CDR1 and CDR2 (germline): GTSNPN, SVGIG (reference sequence). The CDR3 sequence is CAWSQGQETQYF. The CDR3 DNA reads as TGTGCCTGGAGTCAGGGACAAGAGACCCAGTACTTC. Full variable domain (remainder filled in from reference TRBV30 and TRBJ2-5): SQTIHQWPATLVQPVGSPLSLECTVEGTSNPNLYWYRQAAGRGLQLLFYSVGIGQISSEVPQNLSASRPQDRQFILSSKKLLLSDSGFYLCAWSQGQETQYFGPGTRLLVL.

CDR3 loop: CASGKGANTEAFF. The CDR3 nucleotides read TGTGCCAGCGGGAAGGGGGCGAACACTGAAGCTTTCTTT. V is TRBV6-6 and J is TRBJ1-1; TRBD1 matches at 7 bases. Germline V gives CDR1 MNHNY, CDR2 SVGAGI (reference sequence). The CDR3 loop spans 13 amino acids. Losses at the gene ends were 8 bases for V and 1 base for J; bases not matched to a gene: 4.

J is TRBJ2-1 and V is TRBV28; D is unresolved. With 4 bases removed from V and 10 bases from J, the gap between germline ends came to 8 bases. The CDR3 sequence is 11 residues long. From germline, CDR1 is MDHEN and CDR2 SYDVKM. The CDR3 DNA reads TGTGCCAGCAGTTCAAGCCAAGAGCAGTTCTTC. Residues: CASSSSQEQFF. Full variable domain (remainder filled in from reference TRBV28 and TRBJ2-1): DVKVTQSSRYLVKRTGEKVFLECVQDMDHENMFWYRQDPGLGLRLIYFSYDVKMKEKGDIPEGYSVSREKKERFSLILESASTNQTSMYLCASSSSQEQFFGPGTRLTVL.

CDR3 protein: CASSYSDRMGEGYTF. Here the CDR3 DNA reads TGTGCCAGCAGTTACTCGGACAGGATGGGGGAAGGCTACACCTTC. This chain uses TRBV6-6 with TRBJ1-2, with 7 nucleotides matching TRBD1. The CDR3 covers 15 residues. Germline trimming cut 0 bases from V and 8 bases from J; bases unmatched to any gene: 9. Per the germline V gene, CDR1 is MNHNY and CDR2 is SVGAGI (reference sequence).

This clone was observed a single time. This chain uses TRBV27 with TRBJ2-3; the match to TRBD2 covers 8 bases. J lost 3 bases, V lost 4 bases, and 12 bases had no gene match. The germline CDR1 and CDR2 sequences are MNHEY and SMNVEV (reference sequence). This CDR3 contains 17 residues. The CDR3 is CASSSPPGGEGTDTQYF. CDR3 bases: TGTGCCAGCAGTTCCCCCCCGGGAGGGGAGGGGACAGATACGCAGTATTTT.

This clone has a handful of counts. This chain uses TRBV7-2 with TRBJ2-7; 9 nucleotides align to TRBD1. This CDR3 has 14 residues. The J segment lost 7 bases and the V segment lost 5 bases, leaving 9 bases of the junction unmatched. Germline V CDR1 and CDR2: SGHTA, FQGNSA. The CDR3 loop reads CASSPRQGVGEQYF. In nucleotides, the CDR3 is TGTGCCAGCAGCCCTAGACAGGGGGTAGGAGAGCAGTACTTC.

This sequence joins TRBV1 and TRBJ2-2; the DNA was not used to check the table's D call, TRBD2. TRBV1 is a pseudogene locus. This CDR3 region has 18 residues. CDR3 sequence (DNA): TGCACCAGCAGCCAAGATAGCCAGCCCTCACTGGGCACCGGGGAGCTGTTTTTT. The encoded protein is CTSSQDSQPSLGTGELFF.

This clone has just a few counts. The chain joins TRBV9 to TRBJ2-5, with D perhaps TRBD2 (6 bases). Trimming left V 4 bases short and J 7 bases short, with 20 bases between. The CDR3 runs 15 residues. The germline V gene has CDR1 SGDLS and CDR2 YYNGEE. The CDR3 loop reads CASSPDLAAHRTQYF. CDR3 in DNA: TGTGCCAGCAGCCCCGATTTAGCGGCCCATCGGACCCAGTACTTC.

The chain couples TRBV19 to TRBJ1-5; 12 bases are shared with TRBD1. V dropped 6 bases and J dropped 10; count of bases not matched to a gene: 10. Germline values: CDR1 LNHDA, CDR2 SQIVND (reference sequence). The CDR3 is 15 residues long. The CDR3 sequence is CASSAPAGTGGPQHF. In nucleotides, the CDR3 is TGTGCCAGTAGCGCCCCCGCGGGGACAGGGGGCCCCCAGCATTTT. The entire variable domain, with the rest obtained from reference TRBV19 and TRBJ1-5, is as follows: DGGITQSPKYLFRKEGQNVTLSCEQNLNHDAMYWYRQDPGQGLRLIYYSQIVNDFQKGDIAEGYSVSREKKESFPLTVTSAQKNPTAFYLCASSAPAGTGGPQHFGDGTRLSIL.

The chain is built from TRBV7-2 and TRBJ1-1; a possible D gene is TRBD1 (5 bases). The CDR3 extends over 13 amino acids. Germline CDR1 and CDR2: SGHTA and FQGNSA. V was shortened by 5 bases and J by 5 bases, with 12 bases between the two germline ends. The CDR3 sequence: CASSAGTVTEAFF. The CDR3 DNA reads as TGTGCCAGCAGCGCAGGGACTGTTACTGAAGCTTTCTTT.

The genes are TRBV7-9 and TRBJ1-2; TRBD1 might be the D (6 bases). Germline CDR1 reads SEHNR; CDR2 reads FQNEAQ (reference sequence). Trimming cost V 5 bases and J 6 bases, with 19 bases left between them. This CDR3 contains 15 residues. CDR3 sequence: CASSPQAGATNGYTF. The CDR3 nucleotides read TGTGCCAGCAGCCCCCAGGCGGGGGCAACGAATGGCTACACCTTC.

The chain links TRBV6-1 to TRBJ2-5, with 7 bases lining up with TRBD2. The CDR3 contains 12 residues. Germline CDR1 is MNHNS and CDR2 is SASEGT. V shed 8 bases, J shed 7 bases, and the junction held 7 bases outside the gene matches. The CDR3, as DNA: TGTGCCAGCCGGCTAGCGGCCGGGACCCAGTACTTC. Translation gives CASRLAAGTQYF.

CDR3 sequence: CASSQEAGGRGEQFF. As DNA, the CDR3 is TGCGCCAGCAGCCAAGAGGCGGGAGGTAGGGGTGAGCAGTTCTTC. The chain uses TRBV4-3 and TRBJ2-1; the match to TRBD2 covers 8 bases. The CDR3 contains 15 residues. Germline CDR1 reads LGHNA; CDR2 reads YSLEER. After removal of 0 bases from V and 9 bases from J, the junction contained 7 bases not matched to a gene.

The rearrangement links TRBV30 to TRBJ2-3; D is possibly TRBD2 (6 bases). The CDR3 totals 15 residues. Deletions cut 0 bases from V and 2 bases from J, with 12 bases between. The V gene's germline CDR1 is GTSNPN and CDR2 SVGIG (reference sequence). The CDR3 protein is CAWSVSSGPTDTQYF. The CDR3 DNA follows: TGTGCCTGGAGTGTGAGTAGCGGACCCACAGATACGCAGTATTTT. Based on the CDR3 plus reference TRBV30 and TRBJ2-3, the full variable domain is SQTIHQWPATLVQPVGSPLSLECTVEGTSNPNLYWYRQAAGRGLQLLFYSVGIGQISSEVPQNLSASRPQDRQFILSSKKLLLSDSGFYLCAWSVSSGPTDTQYFGPGTRLTVL.